The T cell receptor (beta chain) described here comes from a study of technical replicates of blood from a handful of donors. The CDR3 is made up of 13 amino acids. Germline CDR1 reads SGHAT; CDR2 reads FQDESV (reference sequence). V gave up 3 bases and J gave up 0 bases, with 5 bases separating them. Some clones are missing from TCRdb's copy, which holds only in-frame ones; the method was immunoSEQ multiplex PCR. The sample lists about 94,000 clones; 90% to 97% were seen once. This receptor was taken from a human donor in good health. The material sequenced was T cells isolated from PBMCs. The chain carries TRBV11-1 and TRBJ1-1; D not certain. The CDR3 loop reads CASSFSMNTEAFF. The CDR3 DNA reads as TGTGCCAGCAGCTTTTCCATGAACACTGAAGCTTTCTTT.